This is a list of T cell receptor beta chains from one sample in a study of T-cell memory formation after mild COVID-19. TCRdb called the 5' RACE reads again in MiXCR, with one record for every CDR3 protein. In the table there are about 210,000 distinct CDR3 sequences, roughly 30% of which are singletons. Sequencing was performed on PBMCs or a T cell subset sorted from them (not recorded which). The receptor set was obtained from an adult woman who had mild COVID-19 (a few samples of this study predate the infection). Cell type and time point are not known. CDR3s include the opening cysteine and the closing phenylalanine or tryptophan. Fields, in order: V gene, D gene, J gene, clone size, CDR3 DNA, CDR3 protein. A D gene is named only where the DNA matches it firmly. Where a row states a size, it is once, few, many or the class of an expanded clone; other rows omit it.

V: TRBV6-1
D: -
J: TRBJ1-2
size: few
DNA: TGTGCCAGCAGTGAAGCGGCAGGGGCCCACTATGGCTACACCTTC
CDR3: CASSEAAGAHYGYTF

V: TRBV5-1
D: -
J: TRBJ2-1
size: -
DNA: TGCGCCAGCAGCTTTTTTTCCGGGACCCTATCCGGCGATGAGCAGTTCTTC
CDR3: CASSFFSGTLSGDEQFF

V: TRBV11-2
D: -
J: TRBJ2-1
size: few
DNA: TGTGCCAGCAGCTTAATGCGGTACAATGAGCAGTTCTTC
CDR3: CASSLMRYNEQFF

V: TRBV6-1
D: -
J: TRBJ1-5
size: -
DNA: TGTGCCAGCAGGGAGGTGAGGTCGGGAAATCAGCCCCAGCATTTT
CDR3: CASREVRSGNQPQHF

V: TRBV29-1
D: TRBD1
J: TRBJ1-1
size: -
DNA: TGCAGCGTTAATGACAGGGGGAAGACTGAAGCTTTCTTT
CDR3: CSVNDRGKTEAFF

V: TRBV2
D: -
J: TRBJ1-1
size: -
DNA: TGTGCCAGCAGTGAGCAGGGGATGAAGGTGAACACTGAAGCTTTCTTT
CDR3: CASSEQGMKVNTEAFF

V: TRBV10-2
D: -
J: TRBJ2-1
size: -
DNA: TGCGCCAGCAGTGAGAGCGTTATTAGCAATGAGCAGTTCTTC
CDR3: CASSESVISNEQFF

V: TRBV12-3/TRBV12-4
D: -
J: TRBJ1-2
size: few
DNA: TGTGCCAGCAGTTTGCGCCGACAGGTCTACTATGGCTACACCTTC
CDR3: CASSLRRQVYYGYTF

V: TRBV5-1
D: -
J: TRBJ2-3
size: medium-sized
DNA: TGCGCCAGCAGCTTTAGGCAGGCCACAGATACGCAGTATTTT
CDR3: CASSFRQATDTQYF

V: TRBV11-3
D: TRBD2
J: TRBJ2-1
size: -
DNA: TGTGCCAGCAGCTTAAGCGGGGGGGCTGCGGGCAATGAGCAGTTCTTC
CDR3: CASSLSGGAAGNEQFF

V: TRBV6-1
D: -
J: TRBJ1-2
size: -
DNA: TGTGCCAGCAGCTCCCTATCGGGGGCTCATGGCTACACCTTC
CDR3: CASSSLSGAHGYTF

V: TRBV18
D: -
J: TRBJ2-7
size: -
DNA: TGTGCCAGCTCACCATCGGCAGGCACCTCCTACGAGCAGTACTTC
CDR3: CASSPSAGTSYEQYF